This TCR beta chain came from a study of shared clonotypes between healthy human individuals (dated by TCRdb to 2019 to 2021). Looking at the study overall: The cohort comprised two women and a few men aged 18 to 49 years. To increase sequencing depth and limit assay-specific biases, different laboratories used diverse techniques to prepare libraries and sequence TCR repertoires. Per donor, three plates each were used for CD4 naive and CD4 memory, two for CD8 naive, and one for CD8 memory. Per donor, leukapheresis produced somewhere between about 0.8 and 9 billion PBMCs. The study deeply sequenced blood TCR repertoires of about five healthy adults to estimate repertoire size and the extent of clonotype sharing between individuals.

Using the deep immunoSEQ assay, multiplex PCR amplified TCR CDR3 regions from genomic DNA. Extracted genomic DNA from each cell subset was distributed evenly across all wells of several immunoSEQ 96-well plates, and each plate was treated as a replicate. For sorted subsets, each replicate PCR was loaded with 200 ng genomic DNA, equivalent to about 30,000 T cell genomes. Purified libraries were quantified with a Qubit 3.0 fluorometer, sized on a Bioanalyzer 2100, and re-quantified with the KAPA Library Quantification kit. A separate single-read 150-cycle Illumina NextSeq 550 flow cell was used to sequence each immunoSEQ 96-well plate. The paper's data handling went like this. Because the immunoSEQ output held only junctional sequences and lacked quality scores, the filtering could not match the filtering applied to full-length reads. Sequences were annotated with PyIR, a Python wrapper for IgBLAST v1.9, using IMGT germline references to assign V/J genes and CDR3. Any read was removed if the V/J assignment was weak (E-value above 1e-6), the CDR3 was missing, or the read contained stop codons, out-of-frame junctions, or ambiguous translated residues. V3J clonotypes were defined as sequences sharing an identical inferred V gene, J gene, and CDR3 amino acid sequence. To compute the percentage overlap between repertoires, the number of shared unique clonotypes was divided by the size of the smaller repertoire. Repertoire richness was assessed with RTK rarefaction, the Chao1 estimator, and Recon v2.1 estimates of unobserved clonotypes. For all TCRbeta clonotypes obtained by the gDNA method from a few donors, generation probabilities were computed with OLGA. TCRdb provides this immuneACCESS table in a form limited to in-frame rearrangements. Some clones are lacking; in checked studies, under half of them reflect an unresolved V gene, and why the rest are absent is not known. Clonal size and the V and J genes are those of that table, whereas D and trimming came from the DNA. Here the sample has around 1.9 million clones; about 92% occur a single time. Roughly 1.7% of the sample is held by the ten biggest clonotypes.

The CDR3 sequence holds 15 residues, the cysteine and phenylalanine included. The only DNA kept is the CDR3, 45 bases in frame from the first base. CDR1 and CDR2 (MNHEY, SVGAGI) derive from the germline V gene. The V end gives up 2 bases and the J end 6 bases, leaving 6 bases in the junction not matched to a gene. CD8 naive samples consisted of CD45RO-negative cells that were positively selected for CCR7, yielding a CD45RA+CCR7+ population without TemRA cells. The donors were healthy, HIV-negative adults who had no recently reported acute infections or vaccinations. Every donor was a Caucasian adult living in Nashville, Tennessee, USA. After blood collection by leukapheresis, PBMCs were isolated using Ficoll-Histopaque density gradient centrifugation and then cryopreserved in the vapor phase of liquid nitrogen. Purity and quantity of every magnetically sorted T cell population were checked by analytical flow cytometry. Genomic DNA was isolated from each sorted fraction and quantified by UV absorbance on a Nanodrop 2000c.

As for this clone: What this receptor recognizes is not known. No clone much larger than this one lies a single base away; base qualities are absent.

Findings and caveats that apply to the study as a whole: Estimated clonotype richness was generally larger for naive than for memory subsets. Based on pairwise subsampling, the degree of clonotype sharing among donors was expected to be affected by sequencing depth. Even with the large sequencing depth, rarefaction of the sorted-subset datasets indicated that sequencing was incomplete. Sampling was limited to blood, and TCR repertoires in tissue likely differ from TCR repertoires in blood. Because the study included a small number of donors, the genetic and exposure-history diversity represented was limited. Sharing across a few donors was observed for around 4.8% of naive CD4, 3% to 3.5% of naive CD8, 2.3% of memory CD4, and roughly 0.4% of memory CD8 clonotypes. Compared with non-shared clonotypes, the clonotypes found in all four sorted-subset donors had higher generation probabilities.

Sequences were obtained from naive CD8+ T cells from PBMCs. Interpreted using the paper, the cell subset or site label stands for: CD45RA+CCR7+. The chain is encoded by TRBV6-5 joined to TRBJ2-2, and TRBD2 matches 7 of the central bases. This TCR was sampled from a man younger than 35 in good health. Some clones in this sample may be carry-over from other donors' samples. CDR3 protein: CASSYGLVRAGELFF. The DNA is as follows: TGTGCCAGCAGTTACGGACTAGTTAGAGCCGGGGAGCTGTTTTTT.